What follows are 31 T cell receptor beta chains derived from one specimen sequenced in a study of blood T cell repertoires in COVID-19. The table came from immunoSEQ multiplex PCR; TCRdb's copy has only in-frame clones and leaves some out. The sample shows around 310,000 clones, around nine tenths of them seen only once. Sequencing used PBMCs or T cells enriched from blood (not recorded which). All receptors come from a woman aged 40 to 50 who had recovered from COVID-19.

The rearrangement uses TRBV21-1 and TRBJ2-3; the table's D call of TRBD2 was not tested on the DNA. TRBV21-1 is tagged as a pseudogene. The CDR3 totals 18 residues. As DNA, the CDR3 is TGTGCCAGCAGCGATATTGGGACTAGCGGATCTTGCACAGATACGCAGTATTTT. The encoded protein is CASSDIGTSGSCTDTQYF.

V and J are TRBV11-2 and TRBJ2-5; D might be TRBD1 (5 bases). Germline lookup yields CDR1 SGHAT and CDR2 FQNNGV. Trimming stripped 5 bases from V and 5 bases from J, with 9 bases between. CDR3 length equals 12 residues. The CDR3 bases are TGTGCCAGCAGCAACCCAGGGGAGACCCAGTACTTC. Protein: CASSNPGETQYF.

The chain joins TRBV19 to TRBJ2-1, with TRBD2 identical over 11 bases. The germline gives CDR1 LNHDA, CDR2 SQIVND (reference sequence). The CDR3 has 14 residues. V trimming: 7 bases; J trimming: 7 bases; junction bases outside the gene matches: 6. The CDR3 loop is CASKGTSGRNEQFF. The CDR3 DNA reads as TGTGCCAGTAAAGGAACTAGCGGGAGAAATGAGCAGTTCTTC. The variable domain in full, with the rest retrieved from reference TRBV19 and TRBJ2-1, is DGGITQSPKYLFRKEGQNVTLSCEQNLNHDAMYWYRQDPGQGLRLIYYSQIVNDFQKGDIAEGYSVSREKKESFPLTVTSAQKNPTAFYLCASKGTSGRNEQFFGPGTRLTVL.

The rearrangement links TRBV11-2 to TRBJ2-7, with D tentatively TRBD2 (5 bases). CDR1 is SGHAT and CDR2 is FQNNGV in the germline V gene. The CDR3 contains 15 residues. V was pared by 5 bases and J by 1 base, with 15 bases between. The CDR3 here is CASSPRGYPSYEQYF. The CDR3 DNA is TGTGCCAGCAGCCCCCGGGGATACCCTTCCTACGAGCAGTACTTC.

The chain combines TRBV30 with TRBJ2-7; D is ambiguous. The germline V gene has CDR1 GTSNPN and CDR2 SVGIG (reference sequence). V was trimmed by 0 bases and J by 1 base, leaving 10 bases between them. The length of the CDR3 is 14 residues. CDR3 sequence reads: CAWSVLRPSYEQYF. The CDR3 nucleotides are TGTGCCTGGAGTGTACTCAGGCCTTCCTACGAGCAGTACTTC.

J is TRBJ2-1 and V is TRBV10-2, with 8 bases matching TRBD1. The V segment lost 3 bases and the J segment 0 bases; nucleotides outside the gene matches: 1. There are 15 residues in the CDR3. CDR1 is WSHSY, CDR2 SAAADI, per germline. In DNA form, the CDR3 reads TGCGCCAGCAGTGATGGGACAGGCTCCTACAATGAGCAGTTCTTC. The encoded protein is CASSDGTGSYNEQFF.

This clone was counted a single time. CDR3 bases: TGTGCCAGCAGCTTAACAGAGAGCAATCAGCCCCAGCATTTT. Protein sequence: CASSLTESNQPQHF. V is TRBV7-9 and J is TRBJ1-5; D gene uncertain. The germline V gene encodes CDR1 SEHNR and CDR2 FQNEAQ (reference sequence). V lost 2 bases, J lost 1 base, and 6 bases lay in between. CDR3 length: 14 amino acids. Drawing the rest from reference TRBV7-9 and TRBJ1-5, the complete variable domain is DTGVSQNPRHKITKRGQNVTFRCDPISEHNRLYWYRQTLGQGPEFLTYFQNEAQLEKSRLLSDRFSAERPKGSFSTLEIQRTEQGDSAMYLCASSLTESNQPQHFGDGTRLSIL.

The chain links TRBV27 to TRBJ2-7; 9 nucleotides agree with TRBD2. The CDR3 consists of 16 residues. CDR1 MNHEY and CDR2 SMNVEV come from the germline V gene (reference sequence). The trim removed 4 bases at V and 3 bases at J, leaving 10 bases unmatched. The CDR3 sequence is CASSSSISGRYYEQYF. The DNA for the CDR3 is TGTGCCAGCAGTTCCTCGATAAGCGGGAGGTACTACGAGCAGTACTTC.

The V call is TRBV3-1 (or the pseudogene TRBV3-2), the J call TRBJ2-2; tentative D call: TRBD1 (6 bases). Germline CDR1 is LGHDT and CDR2 is YNNKEL (reference sequence). This CDR3 spans 15 amino acids. Trimming stripped 1 base from V and 4 bases from J, with 10 bases between. CDR3: CASSQGGLLTGELFF. The CDR3 DNA is TGTGCCAGCAGCCAAGGGGGGCTACTCACCGGGGAGCTGTTTTTT.

This sequence joins TRBV30 and TRBJ2-2; no firm D call. This CDR3 has 11 amino acids. V gave up 2 bases and J gave up 9 bases, with 7 bases separating them. The germline V gene encodes CDR1 GTSNPN and CDR2 SVGIG (reference sequence). The DNA for the CDR3 is TGTGCCTGGAGTCTTTATCGGGAGCTGTTTTTT. Translating it yields CAWSLYRELFF.

The rearrangement uses TRBV11-2 and TRBJ2-7, with D perhaps TRBD1 (5 bases). The CDR3 is 13 residues long. The V end lost 5 bases, the J end lost 2 bases, and 10 bases lay between the germline ends. Germline CDR1 reads SGHAT; CDR2 reads FQNNGV. Here the CDR3 reads CASSPWGAYEQYF. As DNA, the CDR3 is TGTGCCAGCAGCCCTTGGGGCGCCTACGAGCAGTACTTC.

CDR3 sequence reads: CASRGTSTDTQYF. The CDR3 coding sequence is TGTGCCAGCAGGGGGACTTCCACAGATACGCAGTATTTT. V gene TRBV3-1 (or the pseudogene TRBV3-2) combines with J gene TRBJ2-3; perhaps TRBD2 as D (6 bases). The V end lost 6 bases, the J end lost 2 bases, and 9 bases lay between the germline ends. The length of the CDR3 is 13 residues. Germline CDR1 is LGHDT and CDR2 is YNNKEL (reference sequence).

The rearrangement joins TRBV29-1 to TRBJ1-3, with D maybe TRBD1 (5 bases). V lost 6 bases, J lost 2 bases, and 11 bases lay in between. This CDR3 is 13 amino acids long. Germline V CDR1 and CDR2: SQVTM, ANQGSEA. This chain's CDR3 is CSVDQGAGNTIYF. The CDR3 DNA follows: TGCAGCGTAGATCAGGGCGCTGGAAACACCATATATTTT.

The rearrangement links TRBV7-9 to TRBJ2-7; TRBD2 is a possible D gene (7 bases). Trimming took 5 bases from V and 2 from J, leaving 13 bases between them. This CDR3 contains 14 residues. CDR1 SEHNR and CDR2 FQNEAQ come from the germline V gene (reference sequence). The CDR3 loop reads CASSPRGAPYEQYF. The DNA of the CDR3 is TGTGCCAGCAGCCCTCGGGGGGCCCCCTACGAGCAGTACTTC.

Only a few counts were recorded for this clone. The chain employs TRBV3-1 (or the pseudogene TRBV3-2) and TRBJ1-1; 11 bases align to TRBD1. CDR1 is LGHDT, CDR2 YNNKEL, per germline (reference sequence). V was pared by 4 bases and J by 10 bases, with 8 bases of the junction left unmatched. CDR3 length: 14 residues. The CDR3 here is CASSLLSGTGGAFF. The CDR3 nucleotides are TGTGCCAGCAGCCTCCTATCCGGGACAGGGGGAGCTTTCTTT.

The CDR3 here is CASSWGTQGNTEAFF. The DNA for the CDR3 is TGTGCCAGCAGTTGGGGTACACAGGGGAACACTGAAGCTTTCTTT. This chain joins TRBV6-2 or TRBV6-3 and TRBJ1-1, with D perhaps matching TRBD1 (6 bases). CDR1 is MNHEY, CDR2 SVGEGT, per germline. Trimming shortened V by 4 bases and J by 1 base, and 13 bases separated the two germline ends. The CDR3 runs to 15 residues.

The rearrangement uses TRBV19 and TRBJ2-7, with D perhaps TRBD1 (6 bases). The V end lost 6 bases, the J end lost 3 bases, and 15 bases lay between the germline ends. Looked up from germline, CDR1 is LNHDA and CDR2 is SQIVND (reference sequence). The CDR3 spans 14 residues. The DNA of the CDR3 is TGTGCCAGTAGCCATCCGGGACAAATCTACGAGCAGTACTTC. Its protein product is CASSHPGQIYEQYF.

The chain recombines TRBV5-8 with TRBJ1-5; TRBD1 agrees at 9 bases. The CDR3 runs to 13 residues. CDR1 and CDR2 from the germline V gene are SGHTS and YDEGEE. V trimming: 5 bases; J trimming: 7 bases; junction bases outside the gene matches: 4. The CDR3 DNA reads TGTGCCAGCAGACGACAGGGGGAACAGCCCCAGCATTTT. This encodes CASRRQGEQPQHF.

Concerning this clone: In the same sample, other DNA sequences code for this CDR3. This rearrangement joins TRBV5-1 to TRBJ2-1; perhaps TRBD1 as D (7 bases). The CDR3 is made up of 14 amino acids. Germline CDR1 and CDR2: SGHRS and YFSETQ. The V end lost 4 bases, the J end lost 3 bases, and 11 bases lay between the germline ends. CDR3 region: CASSPGDSYNEQFF. The CDR3 bases are TGCGCCAGCAGCCCGGGGGACAGCTACAATGAGCAGTTCTTC.

The chain is built from TRBV29-1 and TRBJ1-1; D possibly corresponds to TRBD1 (6 bases). The germline V gene encodes CDR1 SQVTM and CDR2 ANQGSEA. The ends were cut back, 7 bases at V and 1 base at J, with 10 bases in the middle. This CDR3 has 12 amino acids. The chain's CDR3 is CSALGQNTEAFF. The CDR3 nucleotides read TGCAGCGCATTGGGACAGAACACTGAAGCTTTCTTT. Together with reference TRBV29-1 and TRBJ1-1, the CDR3 gives the full variable domain: SAVISQKPSRDICQRGTSLTIQCQVDSQVTMMFWYRQQPGQSLTLIATANQGSEATYESGFVIDKFPISRPNLTFSTLTVSNMSPEDSSIYLCSALGQNTEAFFGQGTRLTVV.

This clone appeared once. This chain connects TRBV7-2 to TRBJ2-2; 14 nucleotides match TRBD2. The V gene end was trimmed by 4 bases and the J gene end by 3 bases; junction bases not matched to a gene: 10. Germline assignment: CDR1 SGHTA and CDR2 FQGNSA. The CDR3 runs 19 residues. As DNA, the CDR3 is TGTGCCAGCAGCTCCGCCGGGACTAGCGGGGGACCCTACACCGGGGAGCTGTTTTTT. Amino acids: CASSSAGTSGGPYTGELFF.

In this sample, this clone turned up once. The chain uses TRBV18 and TRBJ2-7, with TRBD1 matching 7 bases. CDR1 and CDR2 from the germline V gene are KGHSH and LQKENI. The CDR3 is 15 amino acids. Trimming took 4 bases from V and 1 from J; bases not matched to a gene: 7. The CDR3 DNA is TGTGCCAGCTCACTATGGGACAGCTCGTCCTACGAGCAGTACTTC. Translating gives CASSLWDSSSYEQYF.

V is TRBV27 and J is TRBJ1-1; 8 nucleotides line up with TRBD1. There are 14 residues in the CDR3. Germline CDR1 and CDR2: MNHEY and SMNVEV (reference sequence). With V trimmed by 6 bases and J by 0 bases, 3 bases remained unmatched. The CDR3 region is CASRRTGLNTEAFF. CDR3 bases: TGTGCCAGCAGGAGGACAGGGTTGAACACTGAAGCTTTCTTT.

V gene TRBV5-1 combines with J gene TRBJ1-3; 8 positions match TRBD1. This CDR3 comprises 14 residues. Germline CDR1 SGHRS, CDR2 YFSETQ. V dropped 5 bases and J dropped 5; count of bases not matched to a gene: 6. The CDR3 nucleotides read TGCGCCAGCAGGCTGACAGGGGACCGAAACACCATATATTTT. Its translation: CASRLTGDRNTIYF.

This chain uses TRBV4-3 with TRBJ2-1; perhaps TRBD1 as D (5 bases). This CDR3 comprises 16 residues. Germline V gene sequence: CDR1 LGHNA, CDR2 YSLEER. Between the trimmed V and J ends, which lost 0 bases and 0 bases, there was a span of 9 bases. This CDR3 is CASSQDRDSSYNEQFF. The CDR3 DNA is TGCGCCAGCAGCCAAGATCGAGACAGCTCCTACAATGAGCAGTTCTTC.

V and J are TRBV19 and TRBJ1-5; a possible D gene is TRBD1 (5 bases). The CDR3 runs 15 residues. Germline V lookup: CDR1 LNHDA, CDR2 SQIVND (reference sequence). Trimming stripped 6 bases from V and 0 bases from J, with 12 bases between. The CDR3 loop is CASSLDSYSNQPQHF. CDR3 nucleotide sequence: TGTGCCAGTAGCCTAGACAGTTATAGCAATCAGCCCCAGCATTTT.

This clone was counted a few times. V gene TRBV5-1 combines with J gene TRBJ1-2, with 7 bases identical to TRBD1. This CDR3 comprises 14 residues. Per the germline V gene, CDR1 is SGHRS and CDR2 is YFSETQ. V lost 0 bases, J lost 6 bases, and 5 bases stayed unmatched. In DNA form, the CDR3 reads TGCGCCAGCAGCTTGGTCTCCAGGGGGGATGGCTACACCTTC. Amino acids: CASSLVSRGDGYTF.

The chain has TRBV19 and TRBJ1-2; D possibly corresponds to TRBD1 (5 bases). This CDR3 comprises 14 residues. Trimming left V 3 bases short and J 7 bases short, with 15 bases between. Germline V gene sequence: CDR1 LNHDA, CDR2 SQIVND (reference sequence). CDR3 loop: CASSMARVLPGYTF. CDR3 nucleotide sequence: TGTGCCAGTAGTATGGCCAGGGTGTTACCTGGCTACACCTTC.

The V and J genes are TRBV4-1 and TRBJ2-3, with D hard to call. In germline, CDR1 is MGHRA, CDR2 YSYEKL. V lost 5 bases and J lost 3, with 12 bases in between. This CDR3 contains 14 residues. CDR3 sequence (DNA): TGCGCCAGCAGCGCCCCGGTACTGACAGATACGCAGTATTTT. It encodes CASSAPVLTDTQYF.

This chain uses TRBV6-6 with TRBJ2-7; 9 nucleotides match TRBD1. The germline V gene has CDR1 MNHNY and CDR2 SVGAGI (reference sequence). There are 15 residues in the CDR3. The J segment lost 5 bases and the V segment lost 5 bases, leaving 10 bases of the junction unmatched. In DNA, the CDR3 is TGTGCCAGCAGTGACTGGCAACAGGGGGCCCACGAGCAGTACTTC. Translated: CASSDWQQGAHEQYF.

This clone was detected once. The rearrangement uses TRBV7-9 and TRBJ2-1; 9 bases line up with TRBD1. Trimming at V came to 4 bases and at J to 6 bases, leaving 4 bases not matched to a gene. Germline V gives CDR1 SEHNR, CDR2 FQNEAQ (reference sequence). The CDR3 is made up of 14 amino acids. CDR3 in DNA: TGTGCCAGCAGCTGGGGACAGGGCCTCAATGAGCAGTTCTTC. Its protein is CASSWGQGLNEQFF.